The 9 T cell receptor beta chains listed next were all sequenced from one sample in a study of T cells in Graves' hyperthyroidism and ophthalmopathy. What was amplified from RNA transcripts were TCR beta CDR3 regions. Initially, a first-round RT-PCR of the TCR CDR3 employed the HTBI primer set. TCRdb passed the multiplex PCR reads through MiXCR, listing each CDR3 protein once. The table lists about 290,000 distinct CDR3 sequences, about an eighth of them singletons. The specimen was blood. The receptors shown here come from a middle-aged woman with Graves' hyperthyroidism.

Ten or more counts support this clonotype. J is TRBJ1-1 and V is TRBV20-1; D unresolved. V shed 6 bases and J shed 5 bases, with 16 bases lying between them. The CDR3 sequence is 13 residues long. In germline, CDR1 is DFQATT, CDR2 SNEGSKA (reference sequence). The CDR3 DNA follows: TGCAGTGCGGGGAACAGTGGAACAACTGAAGCTTTCTTT. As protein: CSAGNSGTTEAFF.

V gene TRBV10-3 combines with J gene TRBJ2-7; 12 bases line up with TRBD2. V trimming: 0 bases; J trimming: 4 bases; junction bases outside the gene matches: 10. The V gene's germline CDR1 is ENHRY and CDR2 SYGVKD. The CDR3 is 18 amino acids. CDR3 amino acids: CAISESAGLAGYHYEQYF. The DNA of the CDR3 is TGTGCCATCAGTGAGTCTGCCGGACTAGCGGGATACCATTACGAGCAGTACTTC.

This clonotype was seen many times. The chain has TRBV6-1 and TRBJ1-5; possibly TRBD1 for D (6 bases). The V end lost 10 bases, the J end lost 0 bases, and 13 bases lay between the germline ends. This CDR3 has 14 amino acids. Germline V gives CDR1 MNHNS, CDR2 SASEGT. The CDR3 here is CATFGQTSNQPQHF. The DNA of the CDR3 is TGTGCCACCTTCGGACAGACTAGCAATCAGCCCCAGCATTTT.

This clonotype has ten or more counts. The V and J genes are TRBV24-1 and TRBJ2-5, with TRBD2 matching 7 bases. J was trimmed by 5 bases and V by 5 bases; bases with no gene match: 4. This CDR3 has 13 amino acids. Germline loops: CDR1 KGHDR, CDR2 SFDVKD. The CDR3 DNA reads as TGTGCCACCAGTGTTGCGGGGGTTGAGACCCAGTACTTC. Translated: CATSVAGVETQYF.

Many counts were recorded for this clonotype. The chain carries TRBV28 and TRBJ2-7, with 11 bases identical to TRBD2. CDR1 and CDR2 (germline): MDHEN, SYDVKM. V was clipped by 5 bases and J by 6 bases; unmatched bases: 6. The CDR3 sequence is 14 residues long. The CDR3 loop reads CASSIAGGPFEQYF. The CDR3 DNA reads TGTGCCAGCAGTATAGCGGGAGGGCCTTTCGAGCAGTACTTC.

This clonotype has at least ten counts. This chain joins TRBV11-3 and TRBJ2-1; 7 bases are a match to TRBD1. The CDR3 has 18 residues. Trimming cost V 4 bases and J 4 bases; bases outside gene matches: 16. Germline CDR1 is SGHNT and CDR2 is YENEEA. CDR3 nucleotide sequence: TGTGCCAGCAGCTCAGGAGTTTTAGGGACAGTTCCTTACAATGAGCAGTTCTTC. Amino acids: CASSSGVLGTVPYNEQFF.

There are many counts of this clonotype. The CDR3 DNA is TGTGCCAGCAGCTTCGGGACATCCTACGAGCAGTACTTC. It translates to CASSFGTSYEQYF. The chain uses TRBV11-2 and TRBJ2-7; tentatively, D is TRBD1 (6 bases). Trimming removed 3 bases at V and 1 base at J, with 7 bases between. Germline V CDR1 and CDR2: SGHAT, FQNNGV. The CDR3 spans 13 residues.

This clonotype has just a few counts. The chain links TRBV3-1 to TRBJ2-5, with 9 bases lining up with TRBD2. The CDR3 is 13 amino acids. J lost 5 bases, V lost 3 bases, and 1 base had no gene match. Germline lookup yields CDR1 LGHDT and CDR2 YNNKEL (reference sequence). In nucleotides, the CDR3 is TGTGCCAGCAGCCACGCGGGGGGGGAGACCCAGTACTTC. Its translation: CASSHAGGETQYF.

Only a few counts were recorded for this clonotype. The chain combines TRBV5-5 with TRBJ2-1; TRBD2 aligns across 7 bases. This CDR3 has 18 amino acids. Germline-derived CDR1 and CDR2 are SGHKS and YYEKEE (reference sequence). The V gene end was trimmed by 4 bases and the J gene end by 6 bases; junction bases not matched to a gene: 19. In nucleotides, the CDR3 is TGTGCCAGCAGCCCGGGTTGGGGCGTGGGCGGGAGATTCAATGAGCAGTTCTTC. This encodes CASSPGWGVGGRFNEQFF.